This is a list of T cell receptor beta chains from one sample in a study of shared clonotypes between healthy human individuals. Sequenced by immunoSEQ multiplex PCR; TCRdb stores in-frame clones only, minus some. The data show millions of clones, approximately 95% seen once. Material for sequencing was naive CD4+ T cells from PBMCs. These receptors all stem from a man younger than 30 in good health. Some clones in this sample may be carry-over from other donors' samples. Both conserved end residues are part of each CDR3. The D gene is left open where the match is weak. Clone size appears in some rows only: once, few, many, or a class for an expanded clone.

.,TRBV5-1,TRBJ1-2,14,.,CASSPGGLNYGYTF,TGCGCCAGCAGCCCGGGGGGATTGAACTATGGCTACACCTTC
TRBD1,TRBV6-5,TRBJ2-7,15,.,CASSRRGTGLGEQYF,TGTGCCAGCAGTCGAAGGGGGACAGGGCTGGGGGAGCAGTACTTC
.,TRBV25-1,TRBJ1-2,14,once,CASSMTGPNYGYTF,TGTGCCAGCAGTATGACAGGCCCTAACTATGGCTACACCTTC
TRBD1,TRBV19,TRBJ2-5,15,.,CASSIPGTGGETQYF,TGTGCCAGTAGTATACCCGGGACAGGGGGAGAGACCCAGTACTTC
.,TRBV15,TRBJ2-1,18,.,CATSRDIVDSGENNEQFF,TGTGCCACCAGCAGAGATATAGTAGATAGCGGAGAAAACAATGAGCAGTTCTTC
.,TRBV7-9,TRBJ1-5,16,.,CASSLEAGWSNQPQHF,TGTGCCAGCAGCTTAGAGGCAGGGTGGAGCAATCAGCCCCAGCATTTT
.,TRBV7-9,TRBJ2-2,13,.,CASSLIVDGELFF,TGTGCCAGCAGCTTAATAGTGGACGGGGAGCTGTTTTTT
.,TRBV28,TRBJ1-5,16,.,CASTTRGGGGGQPQHF,TGTGCCAGCACCACCCGCGGCGGGGGGGGCGGGCAGCCCCAGCATTTT
TRBD1,TRBV4-1,TRBJ1-4,14,.,CASSSRQGSEKLFF,TGCGCCAGCAGCTCTCGACAGGGGAGTGAAAAACTGTTTTTT
.,TRBV5-1,TRBJ1-5,15,.,CASSLVGGPNQPQHF,TGCGCCAGCAGCTTGGTGGGGGGCCCTAATCAGCCCCAGCATTTT
.,TRBV4-2,TRBJ1-5,17,few,CASSQGRVGPDNQPQHF,TGTGCCAGCAGCCAAGGCAGGGTCGGGCCTGACAATCAGCCCCAGCATTTT
TRBD2,TRBV12-5,TRBJ2-1,17,.,CASGLVIGAGVHNEQFF,TGTGCTAGTGGTTTGGTAATAGGAGCGGGAGTTCACAATGAGCAGTTCTTC
.,TRBV29-1,TRBJ2-1,12,.,CSVEFGGDEQFF,TGCAGCGTTGAATTTGGGGGCGATGAGCAGTTCTTC